This T cell receptor (beta chain) was captured by sequencing in a study of cytomegalovirus exposure and HLA in healthy donors. CDR1 is LNHDA, CDR2 SQIVND, per germline (reference sequence). V shed 7 bases, J shed 2 bases, and the junction held 3 bases outside the gene matches. The CDR3 is made up of 13 amino acids. This clone showed up just a few times. The study ran its PCR with 60 Vbeta and 13 Jbeta primers. Assay used: immunoSEQ multiplex PCR; TCRdb lists only in-frame clones, some missing. The sample holds under 150,000 clones; 80% to 90% are singletons and the top ten take 2.7%. Sample: PBMCs. V gene TRBV19 combines with J gene TRBJ2-5, with 8 bases that match TRBD2. The clonotype originates from a man aged 45-65 years in good health and CMV-seronegative. The CDR3 DNA sequence: TGTGCCAGTAAACTAGCGGATCAAGAGACCCAGTACTTC. Protein: CASKLADQETQYF.